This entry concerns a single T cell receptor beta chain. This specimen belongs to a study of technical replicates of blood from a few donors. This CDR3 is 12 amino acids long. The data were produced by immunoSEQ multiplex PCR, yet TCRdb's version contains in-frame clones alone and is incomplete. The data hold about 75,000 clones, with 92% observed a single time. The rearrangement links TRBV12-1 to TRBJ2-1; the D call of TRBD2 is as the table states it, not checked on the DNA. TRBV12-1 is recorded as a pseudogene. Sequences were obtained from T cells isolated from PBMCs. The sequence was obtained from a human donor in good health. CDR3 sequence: CASSSSACEQFF. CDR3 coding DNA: TGTGCCAGCAGCTCTAGTGCCTGTGAGCAGTTCTTC.